This is a list of T cell receptor beta chains from one sample in a study of blood T cell repertoires in COVID-19. This table comes from immunoSEQ multiplex PCR, and its TCRdb copy is limited to in-frame clones, with some not included. The sample yields 200,000 to 250,000 clones, 70% to 90% seen once. Sequenced sample: peripheral blood. These receptor sequences come from a woman older than 75 with acute or convalescent COVID-19. The CDR3 runs from the conserved cysteine through the conserved F or W. D genes are given only for firm matches. Some rows have no size entry. The others give once, few or many, or a class for an expanded clone.

clone size,J gene,V gene,D gene,CDR3 protein,CDR3 DNA
.,TRBJ2-2,TRBV6-6,TRBD2,CASSYSEAGAGELFF,TGTGCCAGCAGTTACTCGGAGGCGGGAGCCGGGGAGCTGTTTTTT
once,TRBJ2-3,TRBV7-3,TRBD2,CASSLTAGTSPSDTQYF,TGTGCCAGCAGCTTAACTGCCGGGACTAGCCCTTCGGATACGCAGTATTTT
.,TRBJ1-5,TRBV6-5,TRBD1,CASSYSTGTGVQPQHF,TGTGCCAGCAGTTACTCGACGGGGACAGGGGTCCAGCCCCAGCATTTT
.,TRBJ2-1,TRBV4-2,.,CASSPERNEQFF,TGTGCCAGCAGCCCGGAGCGAAATGAGCAGTTCTTC
.,TRBJ1-1,TRBV6-5,.,CASSPRAYTEAFF,TGTGCCAGCAGTCCCAGGGCGTACACTGAAGCTTTCTTT
.,TRBJ1-1,TRBV6-6,.,CASISQPQAAGGAFF,TGTGCCAGCATATCCCAGCCCCAGGCGGCCGGGGGAGCTTTCTTT
.,TRBJ2-1,TRBV7-2,TRBD2,CASSAPSGGSYNEQFF,TGTGCCAGCAGCGCCCCTAGCGGGGGGTCCTACAATGAGCAGTTCTTC
.,TRBJ1-3,TRBV3-1/TRBV3-2,.,CASSQGRQPGNTIYF,TGTGCCAGCAGCCAAGGGCGGCAGCCCGGAAACACCATATATTTT
.,TRBJ1-1,TRBV25-1,TRBD1,CATTQGVGTEAFF,TGTGCCACCACACAGGGGGTGGGGACTGAAGCTTTCTTT
.,TRBJ2-4,TRBV27,.,CASSHSDRAKNIQYF,TGTGCCAGCAGCCACAGTGACAGAGCCAAAAACATTCAGTACTTC
.,TRBJ1-1,TRBV19,.,CASRRELLNTEAFF,TGTGCCAGTAGGCGGGAACTCCTGAACACTGAAGCTTTCTTT
.,TRBJ1-4,TRBV14,.,CASSLRGGNEKLFF,TGTGCCAGCAGTCTGCGGGGCGGGAATGAAAAACTGTTTTTT
.,TRBJ2-5,TRBV7-2,TRBD1,CASSARQGARQETQYF,TGTGCCAGCAGCGCGCGACAGGGGGCTCGCCAAGAGACCCAGTACTTC
.,TRBJ2-5,TRBV19,.,CASSDPQGIQETQYF,TGTGCCAGTAGTGATCCCCAGGGCATCCAAGAGACCCAGTACTTC
few,TRBJ1-6,TRBV30,.,CAWSVRGPNSPLHF,TGTGCCTGGAGTGTAAGGGGCCCCAATTCACCCCTCCACTTT
.,TRBJ2-1,TRBV7-6,TRBD2,CASSRTSGTFSYSEQFF,TGTGCCAGCAGCCGGACTAGCGGGACCTTCTCCTACAGTGAGCAGTTCTTC
.,TRBJ2-5,TRBV7-2,TRBD2,CASSGRLAGQETQYF,TGTGCCAGCAGCGGGAGGCTAGCGGGACAAGAGACCCAGTACTTC
.,TRBJ2-1,TRBV25-1,.,CASRPRGAGSYNEQFF,TGTGCCAGCAGACCCCGGGGGGCGGGGTCCTACAATGAGCAGTTCTTC
.,TRBJ2-1,TRBV5-6,.,CASSLDGGREYYNEQFF,TGTGCCAGCAGCTTGGACGGGGGAAGGGAGTACTACAATGAGCAGTTCTTC
.,TRBJ1-5,TRBV23-1,.,CASSHQQGSNQPQHF,TGCGCCAGCAGTCACCAACAGGGTAGCAATCAGCCCCAGCATTTT
.,TRBJ2-7,TRBV27,.,CASSFLDTTYEQYF,TGTGCCAGCAGTTTTCTGGACACCACCTACGAGCAGTACTTC
.,TRBJ1-2,TRBV6-2/TRBV6-3,TRBD1,CASSGGTGRNYTF,TGTGCCAGCAGCGGGGGGACAGGGCGTAACTACACCTTC
few,TRBJ2-3,TRBV5-1,TRBD2,CASSFDGGASYGTDTQYF,TGCGCCAGCAGCTTCGACGGGGGGGCCTCCTATGGCACAGATACGCAGTATTTT
.,TRBJ2-1,TRBV11-2,TRBD2,CASSSTTTSGGGEQFF,TGTGCCAGCAGCTCTACAACGACTAGCGGGGGCGGTGAGCAGTTCTTC
few,TRBJ1-1,TRBV12-3/TRBV12-4,.,CASSAQTGTEAFF,TGTGCCAGCAGCGCACAAACAGGGACCGAAGCTTTCTTT
.,TRBJ2-5,TRBV7-2,.,CASSLVRVETQYF,TGTGCCAGCAGCTTAGTTCGAGTGGAGACCCAGTACTTC
.,TRBJ2-1,TRBV18,TRBD2,CASSPPVGGVHNEQFF,TGTGCCAGCTCACCACCGGTCGGGGGGGTCCACAATGAGCAGTTCTTC
.,TRBJ1-2,TRBV5-1,TRBD1,CASSLGQGALYGYTF,TGCGCCAGCAGCCTGGGACAGGGGGCTCTCTATGGCTACACCTTC
.,TRBJ2-3,TRBV13,.,CASSISTGYGIKDTQYF,TGTGCCAGCAGCATTAGCACAGGGTACGGAATCAAAGATACGCAGTATTTT
.,TRBJ2-3,TRBV19,.,CASTAAQDTQYF,TGTGCCAGCACGGCCGCACAGGATACGCAGTATTTT
.,TRBJ2-3,TRBV3-1/TRBV3-2,.,CASRTAGGGSTDTQYF,TGTGCCAGCAGGACCGCCGGCGGAGGGTCCACAGATACGCAGTATTTT
.,TRBJ2-7,TRBV7-9,TRBD2,CASSLEGLATYEQYF,TGTGCCAGCAGCTTAGAGGGACTAGCGACCTACGAGCAGTACTTC
.,TRBJ2-4,TRBV19,TRBD2,CASSWGLAGVAKNIQYF,TGTGCCAGTAGTTGGGGACTAGCGGGAGTAGCCAAAAACATTCAGTACTTC
.,TRBJ2-7,TRBV27,TRBD1,CASSSIAGTGVYF,TGTGCCAGCAGTTCCATCGCCGGGACAGGGGTCTACTTC
.,TRBJ1-2,TRBV6-5,.,CASSYSTVTQGGYTF,TGTGCCAGCAGTTACTCGACTGTCACCCAGGGAGGCTACACCTTC
once,TRBJ2-7,TRBV10-1,TRBD1,CASRWTGTRSLIFSGLTYEQYF,TGCGCCAGCAGATGGACAGGGACCCGCTCTCTTATTTTTAGCGGACTAACCTACGAGCAGTACTTC
.,TRBJ2-7,TRBV1,.,CTSSQAPQGPQYEQYF,TGCACCAGCAGCCAAGCCCCCCAGGGCCCCCAATACGAGCAGTACTTC
.,TRBJ1-1,TRBV7-2,.,CASSLVARGNTEAFF,TGTGCCAGCAGCTTAGTGGCCCGAGGAAACACTGAAGCTTTCTTT
.,TRBJ2-7,TRBV7-9,.,CASSVGTGAAYEQYF,TGTGCCAGCAGCGTTGGGACTGGAGCGGCATACGAGCAGTACTTC
.,TRBJ2-1,TRBV10-2,TRBD2,CATAGTISNEQFF,TGCGCCACCGCCGGGACTATTAGCAATGAGCAGTTCTTC
.,TRBJ1-2,TRBV11-3,.,CASSFPGGGYTF,TGTGCCAGCAGCTTCCCAGGAGGCGGCTACACCTTC
.,TRBJ2-1,TRBV28,TRBD1,CASSPPTGQPNEQFF,TGTGCCAGCAGTCCGCCCACGGGACAGCCCAATGAGCAGTTCTTC
once,TRBJ2-7,TRBV2,TRBD1,CASSVNGQGVSYEQYF,TGTGCCAGCAGTGTAAATGGCCAGGGGGTATCCTACGAGCAGTACTTC
.,TRBJ1-2,TRBV11-3,.,CASSLARGYGYTF,TGTGCCAGCAGCTTAGCCAGGGGCTATGGCTACACCTTC
.,TRBJ1-6,TRBV13,TRBD1,CASSPTGTAYNSPLHF,TGTGCCAGCAGTCCAACTGGGACAGCGTATAATTCACCCCTCCACTTT
.,TRBJ2-5,TRBV29-1,.,CSVTLVGGVGSETQYF,TGCAGCGTTACCCTTGTGGGAGGCGTTGGGTCAGAGACCCAGTACTTC
.,TRBJ1-2,TRBV3-1/TRBV3-2,.,CASSPEQGRGYTF,TGTGCCAGCAGCCCGGAGCAGGGCCGGGGCTACACCTTC